The sequence of this TCR beta chain was determined in a study of vaccination effects on CD4 cells after COVID-19. Overall study results and limits: Marked clonal contraction of infection- and vaccine-induced clones was seen late after vaccination.

This clone has more than one count but fewer than ten. No antigen is known for it. The CDR3 totals 16 residues. With 4 bases clipped from V and 9 bases from J, the junction kept 13 bases outside the gene matches. In germline, CDR1 is KGHDR, CDR2 SFDVKD. Using viral peptide pools, the ViraFEST assay grew out antigen-specific CD4+ T cells prior to sequencing. Investigators separated out CD4+ T cells once approximately 11 days of culture had passed. Nucleocapsid antibody tests were negative, and the vaccine recipients had no prior SARS-CoV-2 infection. PBMC were cultured at a few million per well with approximately 9 IU/ml IL-2 and around 9.2 ug/ml peptides. Sequenced by immunoSEQ multiplex PCR; TCRdb stores in-frame clones only, minus some. Altogether tens of thousands of clones are present, about four fifths being singletons, with the ten largest covering 2.5% to 3%.

The chain employs TRBV24-1 and TRBJ1-5, with 8 nucleotides matching TRBD1. This clonotype originated in a human donor who received a COVID-19 vaccine. This material consisted of CD4+ T cells from PBMCs cultured with HCoV-NL63 spike peptides, taken before COVID-19 vaccination. The CDR3 DNA follows: TGTGCCACCAGTGAACCCGGGACAGGCCCCTTTTGGCCCCAGCATTTT. The encoded protein is CATSEPGTGPFWPQHF.